Below, 18 T cell receptor beta chains from the same sample are listed, as sequenced in a study of blood T cells in healthy people across ages. Combining a sample-barcoded 5' primer with a J-beta primer mix, a second PCR ran for roughly 7 to 12 cycles. TCRdb reprocessed the 5' RACE reads with MiXCR, giving one entry per CDR3 protein. The sample shows under 700,000 distinct CDR3 sequences, 24% of them seen only once. The same data also contributed to another study, on T cells of mothers and their children.

Input material: blood. The receptor source for this set is a boy aged 5-17 years in good health.

Written as DNA, the CDR3 is TGTGCCAGCAGCTTGACTGTAGCCATGAACACTGAAGCTTTCTTT. It translates to CASSLTVAMNTEAFF. J is TRBJ1-1 and V is TRBV5-5, with D uncertain. CDR3 length equals 15 residues. Germline CDR1 and CDR2: SGHKS and YYEKEE (reference sequence). Trimming shortened V by 1 base and J by 0 bases, and 10 bases separated the two germline ends. The variable domain in full, completed from reference TRBV5-5 and TRBJ1-1, reads DAGVTQSPTHLIKTRGQQVTLRCSPISGHKSVSWYQQVLGQGPQFIFQYYEKEERGRGNFPDRFSARQFPNYSSELNVNALLLGDSALYLCASSLTVAMNTEAFFGQGTRLTVV.

A few counts support this clonotype. The rearrangement links TRBV6-1 to TRBJ1-1; TRBD1 might be the D (5 bases). CDR3 size: 17 residues. V lost 0 bases and J 0 bases, leaving 14 bases between the germline ends. Germline V lookup: CDR1 MNHNS, CDR2 SASEGT. CDR3 sequence (DNA): TGTGCCAGCAGTGAAGCGTTGGGGGGTACTTTGAACACTGAAGCTTTCTTT. Protein product: CASSEALGGTLNTEAFF.

The chain joins TRBV2 to TRBJ1-1; 8 bases are shared with TRBD1. The germline gives CDR1 SNHLY, CDR2 FYNNEI. The length of the CDR3 is 14 residues. With V trimmed by 7 bases and J by 1 base, 5 bases remained unmatched. This CDR3 is CASTQDRANTEAFF. The CDR3 nucleotides are TGTGCCAGCACCCAGGACAGGGCGAACACTGAAGCTTTCTTT.

This clonotype was seen a few times. The chain recombines TRBV15 with TRBJ2-1; D gene uncertain. The DNA matches TRBJ2-5 better at its end, which makes the J call doubtful. Germline lookup yields CDR1 LNHNV and CDR2 YYDKDF (reference sequence). CDR3 length: 12 amino acids. CDR3 DNA sequence: TGTGCCACCGCGTACCGAGCTGGGACCCAGTACTTC. Its translation is CATAYRAGTQYF.

V gene TRBV7-8 combines with J gene TRBJ2-4; D is perhaps TRBD2 (5 bases). The CDR3 is 12 residues long. V was trimmed by 1 base and J by 10 bases, leaving 8 bases between them. Per the germline V gene, CDR1 is SGHVS and CDR2 is FQNEAQ. The chain's CDR3 is CASSLDTGIQYF. CDR3 sequence (DNA): TGTGCCAGCAGCTTAGATACGGGAATTCAGTACTTC.

This clonotype has a count of ten or more. The chain couples TRBV21-1 to TRBJ2-5; the DNA was not compared with TRBD2, the D call given in the table. TRBV21-1 is labeled a pseudogene. CDR3 length equals 16 residues. The CDR3, as DNA: TGTGCCAGCAGCCCCGCGCGAGGGACTAGCGGTGAGACCCAGTACTTC. This codes for CASSPARGTSGETQYF.

There are a few counts of this clonotype. The rearrangement uses TRBV5-5 and TRBJ2-2; tentative D call: TRBD1 (6 bases). Deletions cut 4 bases from V and 7 bases from J, with 11 bases between. The V gene's germline CDR1 is SGHKS and CDR2 YYEKEE (reference sequence). CDR3 length: 13 amino acids. CDR3 loop: CASSLTGIGELFF. CDR3 coding DNA: TGTGCCAGCAGCCTAACAGGGATCGGGGAGCTGTTTTTT.

The chain has TRBV7-9 and TRBJ1-5; TRBD1 aligns across 10 bases. The CDR3 loop spans 16 amino acids. After removal of 5 bases from V and 3 bases from J, the junction contained 7 bases not matched to a gene. The V gene's germline CDR1 is SEHNR and CDR2 FQNEAQ (reference sequence). The CDR3 DNA sequence: TGTGCCAGCAGCCCCATGACAGGGGGCACCAATCAGCCCCAGCATTTT. Its translation: CASSPMTGGTNQPQHF.

This clonotype was seen more than once but under ten times. The genes are TRBV29-1 and TRBJ1-3, with 10 bases identical to TRBD1. CDR3 length: 15 residues. After removal of 6 bases from V and 3 bases from J, the junction contained 8 bases not matched to a gene. CDR1 is SQVTM, CDR2 ANQGSEA, per germline. CDR3 in amino acids: CSVRGTGAYGNTIYF. In nucleotides, the CDR3 is TGCAGCGTACGAGGGACAGGGGCTTATGGAAACACCATATATTTT. Full variable domain (remainder filled in from reference TRBV29-1 and TRBJ1-3): SAVISQKPSRDICQRGTSLTIQCQVDSQVTMMFWYRQQPGQSLTLIATANQGSEATYESGFVIDKFPISRPNLTFSTLTVSNMSPEDSSIYLCSVRGTGAYGNTIYFGEGSWLTVV.

This clonotype was seen only a few times. V and J are TRBV7-9 and TRBJ1-2; D may be TRBD1 (5 bases). Trimming stripped 4 bases from V and 4 bases from J, with 13 bases between. The CDR3 length is 14 residues. Germline V gives CDR1 SEHNR, CDR2 FQNEAQ (reference sequence). For the CDR3, the DNA is TGTGCCAGCAGCTCTAGTAGGGGTCCCTATGGCTACACCTTC. It codes for CASSSSRGPYGYTF.

The sample holds many counts of this clonotype. V gene TRBV6-2 or TRBV6-3 combines with J gene TRBJ1-5, with 7 bases that match TRBD1. The germline V gene has CDR1 MNHEY and CDR2 SVGEGT. V was clipped by 6 bases and J by 6 bases; unmatched bases: 8. This CDR3 comprises 14 residues. In DNA, the CDR3 is TGTGCCAGCAGCCCCGGACAGGACTCTCAGCCCCAGCATTTT. It yields the protein CASSPGQDSQPQHF.

The V call is TRBV7-2, the J call TRBJ2-5; 10 bases agree with TRBD2. The J call may be mistaken, given a closer DNA end match to TRBJ2-1. CDR1 is SGHTA and CDR2 is FQGNSA in the germline V gene. The CDR3 contains 15 residues. The CDR3 coding sequence is TGTGCCAGCAGCTTAAGGGCTAGCGGGAGAAATGAGCAGTTCTTC. This translates into CASSLRASGRNEQFF.

The table lists this clonotype with a few counts. This rearrangement joins TRBV20-1 to TRBJ2-3, with TRBD2 matching 10 bases. V shed 2 bases, J shed 7 bases, and the junction held 3 bases outside the gene matches. Germline-derived CDR1 and CDR2 are DFQATT and SNEGSKA (reference sequence). The CDR3 contains 13 residues. CDR3: CSARLAGAHTQYF. For the CDR3, the DNA is TGCAGTGCTAGACTAGCGGGAGCTCATACGCAGTATTTT.

The rearrangement joins TRBV7-3 to TRBJ2-3, with D uncertain. Looked up from germline, CDR1 is SGHTA and CDR2 is FQGTGA. Trimming removed 4 bases at V and 5 bases at J, with 10 bases between. The CDR3 has 13 residues. CDR3 sequence (DNA): TGTGCCAGCAGCTCAACGTTCGGAGATACGCAGTATTTT. Protein: CASSSTFGDTQYF.

This clonotype occurred a few times. The CDR3 region is CASSTRDRGPYEQYF. CDR3 bases: TGTGCCAGCAGCACCCGGGACAGGGGGCCATACGAGCAGTACTTC. The chain recombines TRBV7-2 with TRBJ2-7; 12 bases are a match to TRBD1. The trim removed 5 bases at V and 4 bases at J, leaving 6 bases unmatched. Per the germline V gene, CDR1 is SGHTA and CDR2 is FQGNSA. This CDR3 contains 15 residues.

This sequence joins TRBV18 and TRBJ2-5; a weak D match, TRBD2 (7 bases). The J call is in doubt because the DNA end fits TRBJ2-7 better. Germline V gene lookup returns CDR1 KGHSH and CDR2 LQKENI. The CDR3 extends over 16 amino acids. This CDR3 is CASSPWEGGSSYEQYF. The CDR3 DNA is TGTGCCAGCTCACCGTGGGAGGGGGGCAGCTCCTACGAGCAGTACTTC.

This clonotype was counted between two and nine times. V and J are TRBV4-2 and TRBJ1-1; D uncertain. The CDR3 is made up of 14 amino acids. Germline V CDR1 and CDR2: LGHNA, YNFKEQ. Trimming took off 0 bases at V and 0 bases at J, with 5 bases between the two ends. The CDR3 DNA reads TGTGCCAGCAGCCAAGATCACGTGAACACTGAAGCTTTCTTT. The encoded protein is CASSQDHVNTEAFF.

The chain carries TRBV6-5 and TRBJ2-7; no firm D call. Trimming cost V 2 bases and J 1 base, with 15 bases left between them. The CDR3 spans 16 residues. The V gene's germline CDR1 is MNHEY and CDR2 SVGAGI. CDR3 DNA: TGTGCCAGCAGTTACGACCCTCCGGGCTCATCCTACGAGCAGTACTTC. This encodes CASSYDPPGSSYEQYF.